This TCR beta chain was profiled in a study of T cell responses to AZD1222 COVID-19 vaccine. Whole-study findings and limits: Spike was spanned by vaccine-associated CD4 TCRs, which were dominant at 160-218 and 743-854.

V lost 4 bases and J lost 0, with 6 bases in between. The CDR3 is 14 amino acids. Germline CDR1 MRHNA, CDR2 SNTAGT. As regards this clone: Its target is unknown.

Some clones are missing from TCRdb's copy, which holds only in-frame ones; the method was immunoSEQ multiplex PCR. The sample carries approximately 150,000 clones, 92% recorded once. The sequencing used peripheral blood, collected on day 0 of AZD1222 vaccination. The source of this sequence is an adult in good health. The V call is TRBV6-4, the J call TRBJ2-2; D remains unclear. The DNA for the CDR3 is TGTGCCAGCAGTGTTAAGGCGAACACCGGGGAGCTGTTTTTT. It codes for CASSVKANTGELFF.